Reported below is one T cell receptor (beta chain). Its cognate antigen has yet to be identified. Per-base qualities were not stored, and no clone one base away is much larger. The entry originates in a study of blood T cell repertoires in COVID-19 (dated by TCRdb to 2018 to 2020). With respect to the entire study: The collaborator samples originated in the United States, Italy and Spain and spanned the acute and convalescent phases of COVID-19. The prospective study material was composed of cDNA or gDNA derived from T cells, B-cell-depleted T cells, or PBMCs. Subjects who had been exposed to COVID-19, were actively infected with it, or had recovered from it provided the deeply sampled blood TCRbeta repertoires that made up the dataset. The repertoires were released in a freely available public database intended as a resource for research on the immune response to SARS-CoV-2. The samples were drawn from the first 160 participants of the ongoing ImmuneRACE study and from 950 to 1,500 subjects provided by 6 global collaborators. Sample metadata almost always included a de-identified subject ID, COVID-19 status, age in years and sex. Where HLA class I and class II types were available, the types were taken from metadata supplied by the sample provider, not from assay-based typing.

One collaborating source in Seattle enrolled patients during active infection and followed them longitudinally through the course of disease. Collaborating institutions collected whole blood in K2EDTA tubes following their own protocols. For TCRbeta analysis, collaborator samples were shipped as frozen whole blood, as isolated PBMCs, or as DNA extracted from either sample type. What the study reported, not specific to this receptor: The amount of clinical and demographic metadata varied by source and participant and was provided uncurated.

TCRbeta CDR3 regions were amplified from genomic DNA by means of the immunoSEQ Assay, a bias-controlled multiplex PCR. Regarding the original processing steps: The number of nucleated cells in each sample was estimated by amplification of reference gene primers within the assay. Sequence reads were collapsed and filtered to measure the absolute abundance of every unique TCRbeta CDR3 rearrangement. For each sample, productive Simpson clonality was calculated by taking the square root of Simpson's diversity index across productive rearrangements. TCRdb took this table from immuneACCESS and kept in-frame rearrangements with V and J called. Such tables lack part of the clones; where checked against another copy, unresolved V genes explain under half of the gap, and the rest is unexplained. That table gives V, J and clone size, and the DNA gave D and trimming. For this sample there are 150,000 to 180,000 clones; roughly 83% appear just once. 9% to 14% of the sample goes to the ten largest clones.

CDR1 is given as SQVTM and CDR2 as ANQGSEA, both from the germline V gene. Counted from cysteine to phenylalanine, this CDR3 has 12 amino acids. Of all the DNA, just the CDR3 is kept, 36 bases in frame from base 1. Unmatched junction bases come to 2, with V trimmed by 5 bases and J by 4 bases. The TCR comes from a woman aged 55-75 years with COVID-19, enrolled during active disease. The source material was peripheral blood. The rearranged chain carries TRBV29-1 and TRBJ2-7; TRBD2 aligns with 10 central bases. The encoded CDR3 is CSVKREGYEQYF. DNA sequence: TGCAGCGTTAAGCGGGAGGGTTACGAGCAGTACTTC.